The T cell receptor beta chain under discussion was sequenced for a study of T cell responses to AZD1222 COVID-19 vaccine. The study, taken as a whole, reports: Only five to seven AZD1222 recipients were seropositive at baseline. The CD4 TCRs associated with vaccination extended across spike and predominated at 160-218 and 743-854.

Assay used: immunoSEQ multiplex PCR; TCRdb lists only in-frame clones, some missing. The sample comprises more than 150,000 clones, roughly 90% of which are singletons, and approximately 1.6% rests with the top ten. Recipients boosted at about 4 weeks or about 12 weeks are pooled. As concerns this clone: As yet, its antigen is unknown.

CDR3 length equals 12 residues. Trimming cost V 2 bases and J 8 bases, with 6 bases left between them. The V gene's germline CDR1 is MNHNS and CDR2 SASEGT. This clonotype was obtained from an adult who received the AZD1222 COVID-19 vaccine. The rearrangement joins TRBV6-1 to TRBJ1-4; D not certain. Sequenced here: peripheral blood, sampled 28 days after the second AZD1222 dose. CDR3 sequence: CASSELREKLFF. CDR3 in DNA: TGTGCCAGCAGTGAATTACGGGAAAAACTGTTTTTT.